Following are 24 T cell receptor beta chains from one sample sequenced in a study of shared clonotypes between healthy human individuals. Assay used: immunoSEQ multiplex PCR; TCRdb lists only in-frame clones, some missing. The sample carries some 2.1 million clones, approximately 95% recorded once. Naive-designated CD8 cells lacked CD45RO, were positively enriched for CCR7, and omitted terminally differentiated effector memory CD45RA+ cells. Specimen: naive CD8+ T cells sorted from blood. These receptors came from a man in his late teens or twenties in good health.

CDR3 sequence: CASSLRRDVTEAFF. Written as DNA, the CDR3 is TGCGCCAGCAGCTTACGTCGGGATGTAACTGAAGCTTTCTTT. The rearrangement links TRBV5-1 to TRBJ1-1; D remains ambiguous. V lost 2 bases and J lost 5, with 13 bases in between. CDR1 and CDR2 from the germline V gene are SGHRS and YFSETQ. The CDR3 sequence is 14 residues long.

About this clone itself: A read error may be the cause here, since a much bigger clone is one base away. This CDR3 is also generated by other DNA sequences in the sample. The chain couples TRBV11-2 to TRBJ1-1; TRBD1 is a possible D gene (6 bases). The CDR3 runs 13 residues. The germline CDR1 and CDR2 sequences are SGHAT and FQNNGV. The V gene lost 5 bases and the J gene lost 2 bases, with 9 bases spanning the gap. The CDR3 coding sequence is TGTGCCAGCAGCCTAGGGGGTAACACTGAAGCTTTCTTT. Protein product: CASSLGGNTEAFF.

Worth noting for this clone: This sample also contains other DNA sequences that code for the same CDR3. This chain joins TRBV28 and TRBJ2-3; TRBD1 matches at 8 bases. This CDR3 has 15 residues. Germline V gives CDR1 MDHEN, CDR2 SYDVKM. V dropped 5 bases and J dropped 1; count of bases not matched to a gene: 5. This chain's CDR3 is CASSPGTGGTDTQYF. As DNA, the CDR3 is TGTGCCAGCAGTCCCGGGACAGGAGGCACAGATACGCAGTATTTT. Based on the CDR3 plus reference TRBV28 and TRBJ2-3, the full variable domain is DVKVTQSSRYLVKRTGEKVFLECVQDMDHENMFWYRQDPGLGLRLIYFSYDVKMKEKGDIPEGYSVSREKKERFSLILESASTNQTSMYLCASSPGTGGTDTQYFGPGTRLTVL.

This clone was detected only once. The rearrangement links TRBV11-2 to TRBJ2-3, with TRBD2 as a possible D gene (6 bases). This CDR3 has 16 amino acids. With 1 base removed from V and 4 bases from J, the gap between germline ends came to 15 bases. CDR1 is SGHAT, CDR2 FQNNGV, per germline. The CDR3 nucleotides are TGTGCCAGCAGCTTAGTTATAGCGGCCGCGGCAGATACGCAGTATTTT. Residues: CASSLVIAAAADTQYF.

As concerns this clone: The same CDR3 is also encoded by other DNA sequences in this sample. The rearrangement links TRBV27 to TRBJ1-5, with D tentatively TRBD1 (6 bases). Germline assignment: CDR1 MNHEY and CDR2 SMNVEV (reference sequence). Trimming pared 3 bases from V and 7 bases from J, leaving 10 bases between. The CDR3 contains 13 residues. The CDR3 DNA sequence: TGTGCCAGCAGTTTCGGGGGGGCACAGCCCCAGCATTTT. Amino acids: CASSFGGAQPQHF.

The rearrangement links TRBV30 to TRBJ2-6; no reliable D call. V gave up 8 bases and J gave up 4 bases, with 12 bases separating them. Looked up from germline, CDR1 is GTSNPN and CDR2 is SVGIG (reference sequence). CDR3 length: 13 residues. The CDR3 is CAGWWTGANVLTF. CDR3 nucleotides: TGTGCCGGGTGGTGGACCGGGGCCAACGTCCTGACTTTC.

This chain uses TRBV13 with TRBJ2-3; no definite D call. Germline V gene sequence: CDR1 PRHDT, CDR2 FYEKMQ (reference sequence). This CDR3 contains 12 residues. The V end was cut by 8 bases, the J end by 4 bases, with 10 bases between. The CDR3 reads CASQLTPDTQYF. The CDR3 DNA is TGTGCCAGCCAATTGACCCCAGATACGCAGTATTTT.

The chain combines TRBV27 with TRBJ1-6; 8 positions match TRBD1. V was pared by 5 bases and J by 7 bases, with 7 bases of the junction left unmatched. In germline, CDR1 is MNHEY, CDR2 SMNVEV (reference sequence). The CDR3 runs to 15 residues. CDR3 amino acids: CASSLDRGWNSPLHF. The CDR3 coding sequence is TGTGCCAGCAGTCTAGACAGGGGTTGGAATTCACCCCTCCACTTT.

The chain couples TRBV4-2 to TRBJ2-5; TRBD2 matches at 7 bases. With V trimmed by 6 bases and J by 5 bases, 12 bases remained unmatched. CDR1 is LGHNA, CDR2 YNFKEQ, per germline. The CDR3 runs 15 residues. CDR3 amino acids: CASRDLAGMQETQYF. The CDR3, as DNA: TGTGCCAGCAGGGACTTAGCGGGTATGCAGGAGACCCAGTACTTC.

The V and J genes are TRBV15 and TRBJ2-1, with D unclear. The germline V gene has CDR1 LNHNV and CDR2 YYDKDF (reference sequence). Trimming pared 5 bases from V and 9 bases from J, leaving 14 bases between. The length of the CDR3 is 13 residues. The CDR3 is CATSHREDGEQFF. The CDR3, as DNA: TGTGCCACCAGCCATAGGGAAGATGGTGAGCAGTTCTTC.

This chain links TRBV19 with TRBJ2-7; D is undetermined. This CDR3 has 13 amino acids. Germline CDR1 and CDR2: LNHDA and SQIVND (reference sequence). The germline V and J ends were trimmed by 9 bases and 0 bases, with 12 bases remaining between them. CDR3 loop: CASVSPDSYEQYF. The CDR3 DNA is TGTGCCAGCGTCAGCCCGGACTCCTACGAGCAGTACTTC. The full variable domain, in which reference TRBV19 and TRBJ2-7 provide the parts outside the CDR3, is DGGITQSPKYLFRKEGQNVTLSCEQNLNHDAMYWYRQDPGQGLRLIYYSQIVNDFQKGDIAEGYSVSREKKESFPLTVTSAQKNPTAFYLCASVSPDSYEQYFGPGTRLTVT.

The chain links TRBV6-5 to TRBJ2-3, with unresolved D. Germline V gives CDR1 MNHEY, CDR2 SVGAGI. The CDR3 is 14 amino acids. V was pared by 5 bases and J by 0 bases, with 9 bases between. The CDR3 DNA reads as TGTGCCAGCAGTGACCATCTTAGCACAGATACGCAGTATTTT. It specifies CASSDHLSTDTQYF.

Comment on this clone: Other DNA sequences from this sample encode an identical CDR3 as well. The chain has TRBV7-9 and TRBJ2-7; D is unclear. In germline, CDR1 is SEHNR, CDR2 FQNEAQ (reference sequence). This CDR3 is built from 13 residues. V lost 1 base to trimming and J lost 3 bases, with 7 bases between them. This CDR3 is CASSLDGSYEQYF. Written as DNA, the CDR3 is TGTGCCAGCAGCTTAGATGGTAGCTACGAGCAGTACTTC. Combining the CDR3 with reference TRBV7-9 and TRBJ2-7 gives the whole variable domain DTGVSQNPRHKITKRGQNVTFRCDPISEHNRLYWYRQTLGQGPEFLTYFQNEAQLEKSRLLSDRFSAERPKGSFSTLEIQRTEQGDSAMYLCASSLDGSYEQYFGPGTRLTVT.

The chain combines TRBV9 with TRBJ2-3; no reliable D call. Germline assignment: CDR1 SGDLS and CDR2 YYNGEE. Deletions cut 7 bases from V and 6 bases from J, with 12 bases between. This CDR3 is built from 12 residues. DNA for the CDR3: TGTGCCAGCTCCCCGAGTTTGGATACGCAGTATTTT. Translating gives CASSPSLDTQYF.

This clone appeared a single time. V usage is TRBV4-1 and J usage is TRBJ2-1; 12 bases match TRBD2. This CDR3 has 17 residues. The V and J ends lost 4 bases and 9 bases, in that order; junction bases with no gene match: 13. Germline CDR1 and CDR2: MGHRA and YSYEKL. The CDR3 DNA is TGCGCCAGCAGCCCCCTCGCCGGGACTAGCGGGCGGGGTGAGCAGTTCTTC. It encodes CASSPLAGTSGRGEQFF.

The V and J genes are TRBV10-2 and TRBJ1-5; TRBD1 agrees at 8 bases. J gave up 4 bases and V 6 bases, and 8 bases lay outside the gene matches. This CDR3 contains 15 residues. CDR1 is WSHSY and CDR2 is SAAADI in the germline V gene. For the CDR3, the DNA is TGCGCCAGCAGCGCCGAGACAGGGGCTAATCAGCCCCAGCATTTT. It translates to CASSAETGANQPQHF.

The chain combines TRBV28 with TRBJ2-7; D ambiguous. This CDR3 is built from 12 residues. Germline CDR1 reads MDHEN; CDR2 reads SYDVKM. Trimming left V 8 bases short and J 3 bases short, with 11 bases between. The CDR3 spells CASGDLVYEQYF. The CDR3, as DNA: TGTGCCAGCGGGGATTTGGTCTACGAGCAGTACTTC.

As DNA, the CDR3 is TGCGCCAGCAGCCAGGCTTCTTCACCCCTCCACTTT. It encodes CASSQASSPLHF. This chain links TRBV4-1 with TRBJ1-6; D is uncertain. This CDR3 is built from 12 residues. Trimming removed 3 bases at V and 9 bases at J, with 6 bases between. CDR1 and CDR2 (germline): MGHRA, YSYEKL.

The chain uses TRBV28 and TRBJ2-5, with 9 nucleotides matching TRBD2. This CDR3 is 16 amino acids long. With V trimmed by 10 bases and J by 5 bases, 17 bases remained unmatched. Germline CDR1 MDHEN, CDR2 SYDVKM. The CDR3 DNA follows: TGTGCCACCTGTGCCGGTTGGCTAGCGGGGTTGGAGACCCAGTACTTC. Translating gives CATCAGWLAGLETQYF.

In this sample, this clone turned up a few times. Other DNA sequences in the same sample also yield this CDR3. J is TRBJ2-1 and V is TRBV11-2, with 9 nucleotides matching TRBD2. Germline CDR1 reads SGHAT; CDR2 reads FQNNGV. The V segment lost 0 bases and the J segment 0 bases; nucleotides outside the gene matches: 0. The CDR3 loop spans 16 amino acids. The CDR3 DNA sequence: TGTGCCAGCAGCTTAGAACTAGCGGGCTCCTACAATGAGCAGTTCTTC. Encoded protein: CASSLELAGSYNEQFF.

The V and J genes are TRBV11-2 and TRBJ2-7, with D uncertain. With 5 bases removed from V and 3 bases from J, the gap between germline ends came to 8 bases. Germline V CDR1 and CDR2: SGHAT, FQNNGV. The CDR3 has 12 amino acids. As DNA, the CDR3 is TGTGCCAGCAGCACCTGGGACTACGAGCAGTACTTC. Its translation is CASSTWDYEQYF.

The chain has TRBV4-1 and TRBJ1-1; 7 bases are shared with TRBD1. Germline V CDR1 and CDR2: MGHRA, YSYEKL. The CDR3 contains 15 residues. V gave up 4 bases and J gave up 4 bases; unmatched junction bases: 9. CDR3 nucleotides: TGCGCCAGCAGCCTTACTGGGACAGCGGGCACTGAAGCTTTCTTT. Amino acid sequence: CASSLTGTAGTEAFF.

The chain carries TRBV5-4 and TRBJ1-6, with a tentative D call TRBD1 (5 bases). Looked up from germline, CDR1 is SGHNT and CDR2 is YYREEE (reference sequence). The CDR3 loop spans 17 amino acids. V lost 3 bases to trimming and J lost 5 bases, with 18 bases between them. CDR3 sequence: CASSSTNPGTDNSPLHF. CDR3 DNA: TGTGCCAGCAGCTCCACGAATCCGGGGACGGATAATTCACCCCTCCACTTT.

To note about this clone: Within the sample, other DNA sequences also encode this same CDR3. The CDR3 nucleotides are TGTGCCAGCAGTTACGAGGGAACCGGGGAGCTGTTTTTT. It translates to CASSYEGTGELFF. The rearrangement uses TRBV6-5 and TRBJ2-2; perhaps TRBD2 as D (5 bases). Germline V gene sequence: CDR1 MNHEY, CDR2 SVGAGI. V lost 2 bases, J lost 5 bases, and 6 bases lay in between. The CDR3 runs 13 residues.